Sequencing of this T cell receptor (beta chain) was carried out in a study of beta chain features in type 1 diabetes. Regarding the study as a whole: The study found moderately but significantly shorter TCRB CDR3s in all four CD4+ subsets of Type 1 diabetes patients.

Sorting based on CD45RO/CCR7/CD25/CD127/CD95/CD27 separated CD4+ naive, central memory, regulatory and stem cell-like memory cells. The isolated RNA, all of it, was reverse transcribed, so expressed TCRB transcripts were what got sequenced. Some clones are missing from TCRdb's copy, which holds only in-frame ones; the method was immunoSEQ multiplex PCR. The table has about 700,000 clones, roughly 12% seen once. The CDR3 length is 15 residues. Germline trimming cut 6 bases from V and 1 base from J; bases unmatched to any gene: 8. The germline V gene has CDR1 MDHEN and CDR2 SYDVKM. Of note for this clone: The target antigen is unknown.

The chain uses TRBV28 and TRBJ1-1; 7 nucleotides agree with TRBD1. This receptor was obtained from a man between 18 and 35 years old with type 1 diabetes. Sequenced material: naive CD4+ T cells from blood. CDR3: CASSSIGTENTEAFF. The DNA of the CDR3 is TGTGCCAGCAGCTCGATAGGGACAGAGAACACTGAAGCTTTCTTT.